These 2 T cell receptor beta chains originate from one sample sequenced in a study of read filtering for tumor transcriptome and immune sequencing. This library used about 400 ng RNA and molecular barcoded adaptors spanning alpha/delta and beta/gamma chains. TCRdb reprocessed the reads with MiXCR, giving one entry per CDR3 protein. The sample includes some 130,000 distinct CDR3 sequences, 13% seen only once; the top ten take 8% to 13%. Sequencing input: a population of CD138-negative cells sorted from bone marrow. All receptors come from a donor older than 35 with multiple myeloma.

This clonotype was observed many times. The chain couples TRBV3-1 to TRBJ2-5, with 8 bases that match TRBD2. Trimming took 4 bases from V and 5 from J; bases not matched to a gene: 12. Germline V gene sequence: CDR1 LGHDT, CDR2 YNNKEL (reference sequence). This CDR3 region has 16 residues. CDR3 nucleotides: TGTGCCAGCAGCCGGCAACTAGCGGCCGGCGGGGAGACCCAGTACTTC. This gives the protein CASSRQLAAGGETQYF.

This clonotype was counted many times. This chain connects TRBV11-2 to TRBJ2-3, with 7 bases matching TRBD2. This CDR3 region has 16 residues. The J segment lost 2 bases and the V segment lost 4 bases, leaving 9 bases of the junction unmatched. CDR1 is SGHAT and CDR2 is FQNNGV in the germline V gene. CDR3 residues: CASSSSASGNTDTQYF. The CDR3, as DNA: TGTGCCAGCAGCTCTTCGGCTAGCGGAAACACAGATACGCAGTATTTT.